A single sample is the source of the 27 T cell receptor beta chains below, sequenced in a study of sequential checkpoint blockade in melanoma. The assay was immunoSEQ multiplex PCR, and TCRdb's table has in-frame clones only and misses some. The data show just under 2,500 clones, roughly 26% seen once. The treatment: randomized to nivolumab then ipilimumab (arm A) or the reverse (arm B). The sequences come from tumor tissue (inferred from file names), collected from a patient given nivolumab and ipilimumab in sequence. These receptors originate from a human donor with melanoma.

The rearrangement uses TRBV19 and TRBJ2-1; D ambiguous. V was shortened by 5 bases and J by 4 bases, with 6 bases between the two germline ends. CDR3 length: 12 residues. Germline V CDR1 and CDR2: LNHDA, SQIVND (reference sequence). CDR3 DNA sequence: TGTGCCAGTAGTCACGGGTACAATGAGCAGTTCTTC. Protein product: CASSHGYNEQFF.

In this sample, this clone turned up many times. This chain uses TRBV11-3 with TRBJ1-2; D not resolved. Germline-derived CDR1 and CDR2 are SGHNT and YENEEA. CDR3 size: 14 residues. V was clipped by 0 bases and J by 8 bases, with 13 bases between them. CDR3: CASSLEGSLGGYTF. The DNA for the CDR3 is TGTGCCAGCAGCTTAGAGGGCTCCCTGGGAGGCTACACCTTC.

The V call is TRBV29-1, the J call TRBJ2-7; D remains ambiguous. V lost 1 base and J 6 bases, leaving 16 bases between the germline ends. The CDR3 length is 14 residues. Germline CDR1 is SQVTM and CDR2 is ANQGSEA. The CDR3 loop is CSVEVLGYPGEQYV. In nucleotides, the CDR3 is TGCAGCGTTGAAGTTTTGGGGTATCCAGGCGAGCAGTACGTC.

This clone turned up a few times. The chain is built from TRBV6-8 and TRBJ1-2; D perhaps matches TRBD1 (5 bases). The CDR3 totals 13 residues. Germline V gene lookup returns CDR1 MNHGY and CDR2 SAAAGT. V was trimmed by 6 bases and J by 4 bases, leaving 12 bases between them. The CDR3: CASREGFGYGYTF. The CDR3 DNA reads TGTGCCAGCAGGGAGGGGTTCGGCTATGGCTACACCTTC.

This clone is a singleton in its sample. The chain employs TRBV29-1 and TRBJ1-4; D remains ambiguous. Germline CDR1 is SQVTM and CDR2 is ANQGSEA. V was shortened by 7 bases and J by 7 bases, with 16 bases between the two germline ends. This CDR3 is built from 13 residues. For the CDR3, the DNA is TGCAGCGCTCGATCGGGTGGCGGTGAAAAACTGTTTTTT. Translating gives CSARSGGGEKLFF.

This clone counts as medium-sized (0.01 to 0.1%). CDR3 DNA: TGTGCCAGCAGCGGTGGTACGGGACGTATCGGGCAGTTCTTC. Translation gives CASSGGTGRIGQFF. This rearrangement joins TRBV9 to TRBJ2-1; possibly TRBD1 or TRBD2 for D (5 bases each). CDR1 and CDR2 from the germline V gene are SGDLS and YYNGEE. Trimming stripped 3 bases from V and 12 bases from J, with 19 bases between. The length of the CDR3 is 14 residues.

The chain has TRBV5-1 and TRBJ2-2; 10 nucleotides match TRBD2. Germline-derived CDR1 and CDR2 are SGHRS and YFSETQ. The CDR3 totals 15 residues. With V trimmed by 4 bases and J by 4 bases, 4 bases remained unmatched. The CDR3 here is CASSLPSGSTGELFF. For the CDR3, the DNA is TGCGCCAGCAGCCTTCCTAGCGGGAGCACCGGGGAGCTGTTTTTT.

The V gene is TRBV19, the J gene TRBJ1-5, with TRBD1 matching over 10 bases. Trimming removed 4 bases from V and 7 bases from J; junction bases left unmatched: 4. The CDR3 contains 14 residues. The germline V gene encodes CDR1 LNHDA and CDR2 SQIVND (reference sequence). The CDR3 sequence is CASSTTGGRQPQHF. For the CDR3, the DNA is TGTGCCAGTAGTACGACAGGGGGCAGGCAGCCCCAGCATTTT.

This clone was observed a single time. The chain carries TRBV25-1 and TRBJ2-3; D not resolved. The germline V gene encodes CDR1 MGHDK and CDR2 SYGVNS. This CDR3 is built from 15 residues. Trimming removed 3 bases from V and 2 bases from J, with 12 bases in between. In nucleotides, the CDR3 is TGTGCCAGCAGTGATTCAAGACGTTCCACAGATACGCAGTATTTT. This sequence encodes CASSDSRRSTDTQYF.

This clone was detected once. The DNA of the CDR3 is TGTGCCAGCAGCCAAGGAGGTAGCGGGGCCTACAATGAGCAGTTCTTC. The encoded protein is CASSQGGSGAYNEQFF. The chain combines TRBV14 with TRBJ2-1; TRBD2 aligns across 8 bases. Germline V CDR1 and CDR2: SGHDN, FVKESK. V lost 1 base and J lost 2; bases outside the gene matches: 4. This CDR3 is built from 16 residues.

This clone has ten or more counts. V and J are TRBV11-3 and TRBJ1-2; D is unresolved. CDR3 length: 14 amino acids. Germline assignment: CDR1 SGHNT and CDR2 YENEEA. Trimming stripped 1 base from V and 5 bases from J, with 11 bases between. The CDR3 sequence: CASSLVPPRYGYTF. CDR3 nucleotides: TGTGCCAGCAGCTTAGTTCCCCCCAGATATGGCTACACCTTC.

This clone was seen a few times. The chain combines TRBV6-8 with TRBJ1-5; D gene ambiguous. The ends were cut back, 0 bases at V and 7 bases at J, with 7 bases in the middle. This CDR3 region has 13 residues. Germline CDR1 MNHGY, CDR2 SAAAGT. The CDR3 nucleotides are TGTGCCAGCAGTTACTCGCCCAACCAGCCCCAGCATTTT. Translation: CASSYSPNQPQHF.

The chain is built from TRBV6-8 and TRBJ1-2, with 10 bases lining up with TRBD1. There are 14 residues in the CDR3. Germline CDR1 and CDR2: MNHGY and SAAAGT. With V trimmed by 5 bases and J by 4 bases, 4 bases remained unmatched. In nucleotides, the CDR3 is TGTGCCAGCAGTGACCGGACAGGGGGCTATGGCTACACCTTC. Translating it yields CASSDRTGGYGYTF.

The rearrangement joins TRBV6-8 to TRBJ2-2, with D perhaps TRBD2 (6 bases). CDR3 length: 16 amino acids. Germline CDR1 MNHGY, CDR2 SAAAGT. Deletions cut 0 bases from V and 4 bases from J, with 12 bases between. CDR3 sequence reads: CASSYSPGRGTGELFF. The CDR3 DNA follows: TGTGCCAGCAGTTACTCGCCGGGGCGGGGCACCGGGGAGCTGTTTTTT.

This clone was observed at least ten times. The CDR3 spells CASSLDLGLVYEQYV. DNA of the CDR3: TGTGCCAGCAGCTTAGATCTCGGACTAGTCTACGAGCAGTACGTC. V usage is TRBV11-3 and J usage is TRBJ2-7; 7 bases are a match to TRBD2. Germline V gene data show CDR1 as SGHNT and CDR2 as YENEEA. V lost 0 bases and J lost 3; bases outside the gene matches: 5. The CDR3 length is 15 residues.

V usage is TRBV5-1 and J usage is TRBJ1-4; 8 nucleotides agree with TRBD1. The germline CDR1 and CDR2 sequences are SGHRS and YFSETQ. Trimming took 5 bases from V and 7 from J; bases not matched to a gene: 13. The CDR3 loop spans 16 amino acids. CDR3 loop: CASSSQGTGGSEKLFF. The CDR3 DNA follows: TGCGCCAGCAGTTCCCAGGGGACAGGCGGGTCTGAAAAACTGTTTTTT.

This clone appeared a few times. The chain combines TRBV6-8 with TRBJ1-2, with TRBD1 as a possible D gene (6 bases). V was pared by 6 bases and J by 4 bases, with 21 bases between. The length of the CDR3 is 16 residues. CDR1 and CDR2 (germline): MNHGY, SAAAGT. The CDR3 sequence is CASRAGAGEPFYGYTF. The CDR3 region has the DNA TGTGCCAGCAGAGCCGGAGCAGGGGAACCCTTCTATGGCTACACCTTC.

There are a few counts of this clone. CDR3 loop: CASSPGVSGNTIYF. The CDR3 DNA follows: TGTGCCAGCAGCCCAGGTGTCTCTGGAAACACCATATATTTT. The chain couples TRBV9 to TRBJ1-3; no clear D gene. Trimming pared 4 bases from V and 0 bases from J, leaving 8 bases between. CDR1 and CDR2 from the germline V gene are SGDLS and YYNGEE. CDR3 length: 14 amino acids.

The chain recombines TRBV18 with TRBJ2-3; D gene ambiguous. This CDR3 has 13 amino acids. The V end lost 8 bases, the J end lost 2 bases, and 11 bases lay between the germline ends. Germline V gives CDR1 KGHSH, CDR2 LQKENI. The CDR3 loop is CASRPAYTDTQYF. In DNA, the CDR3 is TGTGCCAGCCGACCCGCATACACAGATACGCAGTATTTT. The entire variable domain, with the rest obtained from reference TRBV18 and TRBJ2-3, is as follows: NAGVMQNPRHLVRRRGQEARLRCSPMKGHSHVYWYRQLPEEGLKFMVYLQKENIIDESGMPKERFSAEFPKEGPSILRIQQVVRGDSAAYFCASRPAYTDTQYFGPGTRLTVL.

This clone has a count of ten or more. V gene TRBV11-3 combines with J gene TRBJ2-7; 12 positions agree with TRBD1. CDR3 length: 17 residues. V was pared by 1 base and J by 5 bases, with 9 bases of the junction left unmatched. Germline loops: CDR1 SGHNT, CDR2 YENEEA. The CDR3 reads CASSLVGTGGEIHEQYF. The CDR3, as DNA: TGTGCCAGCAGCTTAGTCGGGACAGGGGGCGAGATCCACGAGCAGTACTTC.

The chain carries TRBV29-1 and TRBJ2-1; maybe TRBD2 (5 bases). V lost 3 bases to trimming and J lost 6 bases, with 9 bases between them. The CDR3 consists of 12 residues. Per the germline V gene, CDR1 is SQVTM and CDR2 is ANQGSEA. The CDR3 spells CSVESGSNEQFF. The CDR3 nucleotides read TGCAGCGTTGAGTCGGGGTCCAATGAGCAGTTCTTC.

Relative to its sample, this clone is medium-sized. The rearrangement joins TRBV11-3 to TRBJ1-1; D possibly corresponds to TRBD1 (5 bases). The CDR3 has 14 amino acids. Trimming shortened V by 3 bases and J by 5 bases, and 13 bases separated the two germline ends. Germline V gene lookup returns CDR1 SGHNT and CDR2 YENEEA. The CDR3 reads CASSLLGGSTEAFF. The CDR3 nucleotides read TGTGCCAGCAGCTTGCTGGGGGGATCGACTGAAGCTTTCTTT.

In its sample, this clone was seen a few times. V is TRBV10-3 and J is TRBJ1-1; 7 nucleotides match TRBD1. CDR1 and CDR2 (germline): ENHRY, SYGVKD. The ends lost 2 bases at V and 5 bases at J; junction bases unmatched: 5. The CDR3 contains 14 residues. The CDR3 DNA reads as TGTGCCATCAGTGAGCGACAGGGAGGGACTGAAGCTTTCTTT. Its translation is CAISERQGGTEAFF.

This rearrangement joins TRBV19 to TRBJ2-3, with D unresolved. V shed 0 bases and J shed 5 bases, with 3 bases lying between them. Germline V gives CDR1 LNHDA, CDR2 SQIVND (reference sequence). CDR3 length: 12 residues. This CDR3 is CASSIDRDTQYF. The CDR3 DNA sequence: TGTGCCAGTAGTATAGATCGAGATACGCAGTATTTT.

Relative to its sample, this clone is medium-sized (0.01 to 0.1%). The V call is TRBV11-3, the J call TRBJ1-1, with D uncertain. Germline CDR1 SGHNT, CDR2 YENEEA. V was cut by 0 bases and J by 3 bases, with 11 bases left in between. The CDR3 is made up of 15 amino acids. CDR3 coding DNA: TGTGCCAGCAGCTTAGATACGGGAGTGGACACTGAAGCTTTCTTT. Amino acid sequence: CASSLDTGVDTEAFF.

This chain links TRBV6-8 with TRBJ2-1; either TRBD1 or TRBD2 may supply D (7 bases each). The ends were cut back, 6 bases at V and 4 bases at J, with 13 bases in the middle. CDR1 is MNHGY and CDR2 is SAAAGT in the germline V gene. This CDR3 is built from 14 residues. The CDR3 DNA sequence: TGTGCCAGCAGCACCAGGGGGGGATACAATGAGCAGTTCTTC. This gives the protein CASSTRGGYNEQFF.

This clone was seen only a few times. This rearrangement joins TRBV6-8 to TRBJ1-1; 7 nucleotides match TRBD1. Trimming at V came to 4 bases and at J to 7 bases, leaving 6 bases not matched to a gene. The V gene's germline CDR1 is MNHGY and CDR2 SAAAGT. The CDR3 covers 13 residues. The CDR3 nucleotides read TGTGCCAGCAGTTCACAGGGGACTATTGAAGCTTTCTTT. Its translation: CASSSQGTIEAFF.